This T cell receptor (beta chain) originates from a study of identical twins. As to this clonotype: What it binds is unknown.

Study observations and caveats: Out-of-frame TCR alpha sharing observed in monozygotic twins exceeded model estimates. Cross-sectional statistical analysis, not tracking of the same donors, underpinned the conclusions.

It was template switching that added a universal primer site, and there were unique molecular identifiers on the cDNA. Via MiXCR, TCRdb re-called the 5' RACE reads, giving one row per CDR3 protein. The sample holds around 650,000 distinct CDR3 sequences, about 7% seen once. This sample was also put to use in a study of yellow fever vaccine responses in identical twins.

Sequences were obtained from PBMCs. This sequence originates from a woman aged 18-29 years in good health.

The CDR3 nucleotides read TGTGCCAGCAGTAAGTCAACGTGGGCCGAGGCTCTAGCCAAAAACATTCAGTACTTC. Translation gives CASSKSTWAEALAKNIQYF. This rearrangement joins TRBV2 to TRBJ2-4; D unclear. The CDR3 runs 19 residues. V was trimmed by 5 bases and J by 0 bases, leaving 23 bases between them. From germline, CDR1 is SNHLY and CDR2 FYNNEI.